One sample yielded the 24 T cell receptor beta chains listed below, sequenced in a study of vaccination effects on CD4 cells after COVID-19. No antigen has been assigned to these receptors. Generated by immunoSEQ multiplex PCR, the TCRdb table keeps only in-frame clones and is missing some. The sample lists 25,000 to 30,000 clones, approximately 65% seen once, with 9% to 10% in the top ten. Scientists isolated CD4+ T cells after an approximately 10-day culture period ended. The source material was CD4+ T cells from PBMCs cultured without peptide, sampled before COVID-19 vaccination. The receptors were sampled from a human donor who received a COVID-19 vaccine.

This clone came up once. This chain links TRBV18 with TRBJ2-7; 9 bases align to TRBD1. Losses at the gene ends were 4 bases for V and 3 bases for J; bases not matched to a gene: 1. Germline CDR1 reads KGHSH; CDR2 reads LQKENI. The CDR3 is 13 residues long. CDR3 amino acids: CASSRDRDYEQYF. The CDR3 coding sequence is TGTGCCAGCTCACGGGACAGGGACTACGAGCAGTACTTC.

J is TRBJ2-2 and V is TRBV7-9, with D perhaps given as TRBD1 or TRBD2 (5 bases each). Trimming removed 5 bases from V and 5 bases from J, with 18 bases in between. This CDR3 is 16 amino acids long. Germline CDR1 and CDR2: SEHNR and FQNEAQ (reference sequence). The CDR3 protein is CASSRSWAGSTGELFF. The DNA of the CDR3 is TGTGCCAGCAGCCGGAGTTGGGCAGGGAGTACCGGGGAGCTGTTTTTT. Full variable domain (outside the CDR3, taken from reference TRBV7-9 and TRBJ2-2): DTGVSQNPRHKITKRGQNVTFRCDPISEHNRLYWYRQTLGQGPEFLTYFQNEAQLEKSRLLSDRFSAERPKGSFSTLEIQRTEQGDSAMYLCASSRSWAGSTGELFFGEGSRLTVL.

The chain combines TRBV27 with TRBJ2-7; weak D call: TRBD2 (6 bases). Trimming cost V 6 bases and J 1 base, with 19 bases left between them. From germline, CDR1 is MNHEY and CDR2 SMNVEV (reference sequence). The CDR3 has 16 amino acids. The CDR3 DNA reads TGTGCCAGCAGCCGGCTTGGAGGGCCTATTTCCTACGAGCAGTACTTC. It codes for CASSRLGGPISYEQYF.

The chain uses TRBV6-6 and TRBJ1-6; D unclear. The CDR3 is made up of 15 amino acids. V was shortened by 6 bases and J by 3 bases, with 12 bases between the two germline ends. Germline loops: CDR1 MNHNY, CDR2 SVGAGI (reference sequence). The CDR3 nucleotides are TGTGCCAGCAGGGCCCAGGCAAACTATAATTCACCCCTCCACTTT. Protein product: CASRAQANYNSPLHF.

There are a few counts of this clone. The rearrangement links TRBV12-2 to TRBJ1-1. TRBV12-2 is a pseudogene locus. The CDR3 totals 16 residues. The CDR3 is CASRFNTDRDSTEAFF. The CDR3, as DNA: TGTGCAAGTCGCTTTAATACGGATAGAGATAGCACTGAAGCTTTCTTT.

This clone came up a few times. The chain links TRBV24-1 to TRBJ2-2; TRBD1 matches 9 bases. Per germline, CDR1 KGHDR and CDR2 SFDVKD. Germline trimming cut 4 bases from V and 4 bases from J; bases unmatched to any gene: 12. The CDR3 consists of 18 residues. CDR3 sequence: CATSEGYRGRKGTGELFF. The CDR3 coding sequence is TGTGCCACCAGTGAGGGGTACAGGGGGCGAAAGGGCACCGGGGAGCTGTTTTTT.

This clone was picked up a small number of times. In nucleotides, the CDR3 is TGCAGCGTTGGACCCCGGACAGGGGGCGCTCGGTCAATCTATGGCTACACCTTC. It is translated as CSVGPRTGGARSIYGYTF. This chain links TRBV29-1 with TRBJ1-2; TRBD1 agrees at 11 bases. V lost 4 bases to trimming and J lost 4 bases; unmatched junction nucleotides: 17. The CDR3 loop spans 18 amino acids. Germline V CDR1 and CDR2: SQVTM, ANQGSEA.

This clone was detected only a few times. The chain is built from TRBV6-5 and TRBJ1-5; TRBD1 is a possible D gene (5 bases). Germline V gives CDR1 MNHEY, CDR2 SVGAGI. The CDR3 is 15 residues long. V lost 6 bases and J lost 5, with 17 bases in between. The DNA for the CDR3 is TGTGCCAGCAGGGGAGCGGGACTGGATTATCAGCCCCAGCATTTT. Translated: CASRGAGLDYQPQHF.

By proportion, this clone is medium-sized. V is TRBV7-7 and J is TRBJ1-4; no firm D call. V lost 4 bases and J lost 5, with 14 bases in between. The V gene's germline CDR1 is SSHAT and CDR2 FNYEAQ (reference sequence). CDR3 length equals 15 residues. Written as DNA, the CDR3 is TGTGCCAGCAGCTCCGGTCGGGGTTCAAATGAAAAACTGTTTTTT. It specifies CASSSGRGSNEKLFF. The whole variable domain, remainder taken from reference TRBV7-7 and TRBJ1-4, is GAGVSQSPRYKVTKRGQDVTLRCDPISSHATLYWYQQALGQGPEFLTYFNYEAQPDKSGLPSDRFSAERPEGSISTLTIQRTEQRDSAMYRCASSSGRGSNEKLFFGSGTQLSVL.

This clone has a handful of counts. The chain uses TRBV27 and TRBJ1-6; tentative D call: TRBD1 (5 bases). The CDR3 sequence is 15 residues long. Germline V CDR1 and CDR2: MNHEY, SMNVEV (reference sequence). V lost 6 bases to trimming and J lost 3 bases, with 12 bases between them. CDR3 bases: TGTGCCAGCAGCCGGGTAGGGGACTATAATTCACCCCTCCACTTT. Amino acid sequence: CASSRVGDYNSPLHF.

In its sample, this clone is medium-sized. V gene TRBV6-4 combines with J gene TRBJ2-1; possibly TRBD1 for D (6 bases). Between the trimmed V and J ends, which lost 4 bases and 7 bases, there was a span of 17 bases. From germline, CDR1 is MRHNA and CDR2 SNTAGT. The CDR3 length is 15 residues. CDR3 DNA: TGTGCCAGCAGTGCTCAGGGGCGGAGCGGAAATGAGCAGTTCTTC. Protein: CASSAQGRSGNEQFF.

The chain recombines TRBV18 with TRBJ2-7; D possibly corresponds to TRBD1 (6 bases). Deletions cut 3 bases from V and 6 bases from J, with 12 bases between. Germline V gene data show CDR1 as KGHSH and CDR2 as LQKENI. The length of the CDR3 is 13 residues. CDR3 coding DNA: TGTGCCAGCTCACCCGGAACAGGGTCCGAGCAGTACTTC. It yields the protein CASSPGTGSEQYF.

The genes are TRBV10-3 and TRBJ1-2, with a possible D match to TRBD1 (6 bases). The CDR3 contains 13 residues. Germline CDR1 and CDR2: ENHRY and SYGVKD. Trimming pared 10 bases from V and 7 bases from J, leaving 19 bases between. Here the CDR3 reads CATQTPQGIGYTF. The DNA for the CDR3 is TGTGCCACCCAAACCCCACAGGGAATTGGCTACACCTTC.

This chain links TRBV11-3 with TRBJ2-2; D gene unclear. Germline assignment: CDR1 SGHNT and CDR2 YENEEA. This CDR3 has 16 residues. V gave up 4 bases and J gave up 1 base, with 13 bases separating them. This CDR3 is CASSSRTELNTGELFF. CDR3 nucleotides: TGTGCCAGCAGCTCCCGGACCGAATTGAACACCGGGGAGCTGTTTTTT.

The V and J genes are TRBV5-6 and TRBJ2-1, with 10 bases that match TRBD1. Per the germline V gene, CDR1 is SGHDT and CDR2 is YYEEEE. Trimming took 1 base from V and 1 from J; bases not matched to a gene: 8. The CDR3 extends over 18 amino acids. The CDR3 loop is CASSLYRDRGRSYNEQFF. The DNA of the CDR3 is TGTGCCAGCAGCTTGTACCGGGACAGGGGTCGATCCTACAATGAGCAGTTCTTC.

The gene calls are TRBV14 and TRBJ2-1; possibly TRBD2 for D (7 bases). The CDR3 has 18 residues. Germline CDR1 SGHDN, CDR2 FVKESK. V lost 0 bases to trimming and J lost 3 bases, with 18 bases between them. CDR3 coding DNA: TGTGCCAGCAGCCAAGAGCCCCCGGGGGGCGGGGGCTACAATGAGCAGTTCTTC. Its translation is CASSQEPPGGGGYNEQFF.

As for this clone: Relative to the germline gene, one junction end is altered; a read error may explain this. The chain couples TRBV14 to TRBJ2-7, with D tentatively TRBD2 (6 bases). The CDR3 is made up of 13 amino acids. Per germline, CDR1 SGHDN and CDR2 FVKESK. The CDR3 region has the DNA TGTGCCAGCAGCCAAAACGTTCTGGGGGGTCTGAACTTC. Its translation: CASSQNVLGGLNF.

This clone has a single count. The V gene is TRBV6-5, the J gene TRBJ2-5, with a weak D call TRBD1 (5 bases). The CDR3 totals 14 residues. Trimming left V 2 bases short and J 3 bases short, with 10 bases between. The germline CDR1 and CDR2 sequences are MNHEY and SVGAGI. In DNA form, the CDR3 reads TGTGCCAGCAGTTACACAAGACAGAAAGAGACCCAGTACTTC. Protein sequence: CASSYTRQKETQYF.

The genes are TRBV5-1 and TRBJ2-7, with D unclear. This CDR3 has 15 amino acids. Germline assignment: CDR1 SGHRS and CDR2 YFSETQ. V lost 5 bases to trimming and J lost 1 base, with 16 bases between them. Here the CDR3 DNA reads TGCGCCAGCAGATTTCGGAGTACAGCATCCTACGAGCAGTACTTC. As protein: CASRFRSTASYEQYF.

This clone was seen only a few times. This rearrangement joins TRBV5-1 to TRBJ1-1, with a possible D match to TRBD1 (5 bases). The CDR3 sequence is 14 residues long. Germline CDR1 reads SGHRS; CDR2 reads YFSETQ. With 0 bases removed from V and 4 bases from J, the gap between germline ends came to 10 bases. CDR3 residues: CASSLAQGGTEAFF. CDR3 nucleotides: TGCGCCAGCAGCTTGGCCCAGGGAGGCACTGAAGCTTTCTTT.

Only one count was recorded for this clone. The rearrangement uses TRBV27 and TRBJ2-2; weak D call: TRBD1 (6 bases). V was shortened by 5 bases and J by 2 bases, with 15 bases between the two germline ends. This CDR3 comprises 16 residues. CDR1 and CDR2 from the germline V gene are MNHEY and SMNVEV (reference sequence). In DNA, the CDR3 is TGTGCCAGCAGTCGGATGGGGACACTTAACACCGGGGAGCTGTTTTTT. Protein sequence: CASSRMGTLNTGELFF.

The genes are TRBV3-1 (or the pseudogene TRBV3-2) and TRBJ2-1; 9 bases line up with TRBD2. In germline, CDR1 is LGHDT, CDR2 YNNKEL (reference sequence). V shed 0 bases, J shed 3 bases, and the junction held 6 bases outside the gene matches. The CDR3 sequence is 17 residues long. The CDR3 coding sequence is TGTGCCAGCAGCCAAGATGGGTCAGCGGGGGGCTACAATGAGCAGTTCTTC. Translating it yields CASSQDGSAGGYNEQFF.

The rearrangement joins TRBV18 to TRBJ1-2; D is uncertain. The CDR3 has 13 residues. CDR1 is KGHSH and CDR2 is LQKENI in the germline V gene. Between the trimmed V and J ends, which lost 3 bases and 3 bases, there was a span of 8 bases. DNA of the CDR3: TGTGCCAGCTCACCCGACTTATACTATGGCTACACCTTC. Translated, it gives CASSPDLYYGYTF.

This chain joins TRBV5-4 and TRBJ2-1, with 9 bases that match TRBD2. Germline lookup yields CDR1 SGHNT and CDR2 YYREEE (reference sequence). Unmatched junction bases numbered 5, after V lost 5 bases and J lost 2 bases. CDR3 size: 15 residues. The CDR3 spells CASRTGGGAYNEQFF. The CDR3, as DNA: TGTGCCAGCAGAACCGGCGGGGGGGCCTACAATGAGCAGTTCTTC.